Listed here are 19 T cell receptor beta chains from one sample, sequenced in a study of human T cells and chemical hapten exposure. Time point of the sample: pre-sensitization, week 0. Treatment here: therapeutic diphenylcyclopropenone sensitization with weekly scalp DPC. TCRdb re-called the RACE reads through MiXCR, storing one row per CDR3 protein. The top ten clones hold about 8.2% of a sample with about 300,000 distinct CDR3 sequences, about 5% of them seen once. The material sequenced was whole blood, taken in connection with sensitization to the hapten diphenylcyclopropenone (DPC). These receptors were taken from a woman aged 18-30 years with alopecia areata. Some clones in this sample may be carry-over from other donors' samples.

In this sample, this clonotype turned up a few times. The J gene is TRBJ2-7, the V gene TRBV6-1; 9 nucleotides agree with TRBD1. Germline trimming cut 1 base from V and 12 bases from J; bases unmatched to any gene: 13. The CDR3 extends over 15 amino acids. Looked up from germline, CDR1 is MNHNS and CDR2 is SASEGT. The CDR3 coding sequence is TGTGCCAGCAGTGAAGTGGGGGGACAGGGAGGTTCGAGGTACTTC. Amino acids: CASSEVGGQGGSRYF.

This clonotype was counted a few times. This chain links TRBV27 with TRBJ2-2; D is unclear. The V gene lost 4 bases and the J gene lost 3 bases, with 9 bases spanning the gap. The germline gives CDR1 MNHEY, CDR2 SMNVEV (reference sequence). This CDR3 spans 14 amino acids. The CDR3 loop reads CASSSPKYTGELFF. The CDR3 DNA reads as TGTGCCAGCAGTTCACCAAAATACACCGGGGAGCTGTTTTTT.

This clonotype was detected a few times. The V call is TRBV20-1, the J call TRBJ2-3, with 7 positions matching TRBD2. Per the germline V gene, CDR1 is DFQATT and CDR2 is SNEGSKA (reference sequence). The V segment lost 2 bases and the J segment 1 base; nucleotides outside the gene matches: 15. The CDR3 loop spans 18 amino acids. DNA of the CDR3: TGCAGTGCTAGAAGAGCGGCGGGAGCGCACCCCGGCACAGATACGCAGTATTTT. Its protein is CSARRAAGAHPGTDTQYF.

V is TRBV18 and J is TRBJ1-2; D is uncertain. Germline values: CDR1 KGHSH, CDR2 LQKENI. V was pared by 3 bases and J by 5 bases, with 16 bases between. The CDR3 has 15 residues. Written as DNA, the CDR3 is TGTGCCAGCTCACCTCGGACGGTGCTCGAGTATGGCTACACCTTC. The encoded protein is CASSPRTVLEYGYTF. The whole variable domain, remainder taken from reference TRBV18 and TRBJ1-2, is NAGVMQNPRHLVRRRGQEARLRCSPMKGHSHVYWYRQLPEEGLKFMVYLQKENIIDESGMPKERFSAEFPKEGPSILRIQQVVRGDSAAYFCASSPRTVLEYGYTFGSGTRLTVV.

This clonotype was recorded many times. Written as DNA, the CDR3 is TGTGCCAGCAAACCCTCCTATAATTCACCCCTCCACTTT. It translates to CASKPSYNSPLHF. The chain uses TRBV27 and TRBJ1-6; no clear D gene. V was cut by 7 bases and J by 0 bases, with 4 bases left in between. Looked up from germline, CDR1 is MNHEY and CDR2 is SMNVEV (reference sequence). This CDR3 region has 13 residues.

In this sample, this clonotype turned up a few times. V usage is TRBV20-1 and J usage is TRBJ2-7, with 9 bases identical to TRBD2. CDR1 DFQATT and CDR2 SNEGSKA come from the germline V gene (reference sequence). The CDR3 consists of 13 residues. The J segment lost 7 bases and the V segment lost 7 bases, leaving 11 bases of the junction unmatched. The CDR3 nucleotides read TGCAGTGGGGCTAGCGGGGACCGAGGGGAGCAGTACTTC. It is translated as CSGASGDRGEQYF.

This clonotype was seen many times. The chain couples TRBV7-2 to TRBJ2-3; 13 bases fit TRBD2. The germline V gene encodes CDR1 SGHTA and CDR2 FQGNSA. J gave up 11 bases and V 6 bases, and 14 bases lay outside the gene matches. The CDR3 runs to 16 residues. This chain's CDR3 is CASSYYPGLAGDEQYF. CDR3 DNA: TGTGCCAGCAGTTACTACCCCGGACTAGCGGGGGATGAGCAGTATTTT.

The J gene is TRBJ1-1, the V gene TRBV7-9; D unresolved. The V gene lost 1 base and the J gene lost 4 bases, with 10 bases spanning the gap. Germline V gene sequence: CDR1 SEHNR, CDR2 FQNEAQ (reference sequence). The CDR3 sequence is 14 residues long. The CDR3 protein is CASSLGQLLTEAFF. CDR3 bases: TGTGCCAGCAGCTTAGGTCAGTTACTCACTGAAGCTTTCTTT.

This clonotype has ten or more counts. The chain is built from TRBV11-1 and TRBJ2-3; D possibly corresponds to TRBD2 (6 bases). CDR1 SGHAT and CDR2 FQDESV come from the germline V gene (reference sequence). The CDR3 sequence is 14 residues long. V lost 5 bases and J lost 6, with 15 bases in between. The CDR3 DNA follows: TGTGCCAGCAGCCAGGAGGGGAGGCTGGATACGCAGTATTTT. Translation: CASSQEGRLDTQYF. Using reference TRBV11-1 and TRBJ2-3 for the parts outside the CDR3, the full variable domain is EAEVAQSPRYKITEKSQAVAFWCDPISGHATLYWYRQILGQGPELLVQFQDESVVDDSQLPKDRFSAERLKGVDSTLKIQPAELGDSAMYLCASSQEGRLDTQYFGPGTRLTVL.

A few counts support this clonotype. DNA for the CDR3: TGCGCCAGCAGCCGATACAGGGGCGGTGAGCAGTTCTTC. This codes for CASSRYRGGEQFF. The chain links TRBV4-3 to TRBJ2-1; TRBD1 aligns across 7 bases. V was clipped by 4 bases and J by 9 bases; unmatched bases: 6. CDR3 size: 13 residues. The V gene's germline CDR1 is LGHNA and CDR2 YSLEER.

V gene TRBV7-9 combines with J gene TRBJ1-4; D uncertain. Trimming cost V 4 bases and J 0 bases, with 12 bases left between them. The CDR3 is 16 amino acids. Germline loops: CDR1 SEHNR, CDR2 FQNEAQ (reference sequence). The CDR3 sequence: CASSSNRAATNEKLFF. CDR3 coding DNA: TGTGCCAGCAGCTCGAATAGGGCAGCAACTAATGAAAAACTGTTTTTT.

This clonotype appeared many times. The V call is TRBV20-1, the J call TRBJ1-1, with D perhaps TRBD1 (6 bases). Trimming removed 3 bases at V and 4 bases at J, with 15 bases between. The CDR3 is made up of 14 amino acids. CDR1 and CDR2 from the germline V gene are DFQATT and SNEGSKA (reference sequence). In nucleotides, the CDR3 is TGCAGTGCTAGCTTCCGCAGGGGTAGCACTGAAGCTTTCTTT. It specifies CSASFRRGSTEAFF.

There are a few counts of this clonotype. This chain connects TRBV19 to TRBJ1-2; the D is unclear. This CDR3 spans 11 amino acids. V lost 5 bases and J lost 8, with 9 bases in between. Germline assignment: CDR1 LNHDA and CDR2 SQIVND (reference sequence). The CDR3 bases are TGTGCCAGTAGTTATCAGTGGGGCTACACCTTC. This encodes CASSYQWGYTF.

This clonotype was observed at least ten times. The genes are TRBV6-5 and TRBJ1-2; 8 bases fit TRBD1. The germline V gene has CDR1 MNHEY and CDR2 SVGAGI. V was clipped by 5 bases and J by 5 bases; unmatched bases: 7. CDR3 length: 14 amino acids. DNA of the CDR3: TGTGCCAGCAGTAGGGACAGGAGTTTATATGGCTACACCTTC. Protein sequence: CASSRDRSLYGYTF.

The chain has TRBV29-1 and TRBJ2-7; D remains unclear. Germline CDR1 and CDR2: SQVTM and ANQGSEA. V lost 5 bases and J 7 bases, leaving 18 bases between the germline ends. The CDR3 covers 13 residues. The CDR3 region is CSVCRTERSEQYF. As DNA, the CDR3 is TGCAGCGTTTGTCGTACTGAAAGGTCGGAGCAGTACTTC.

This clonotype showed up just a few times. The chain couples TRBV29-1 to TRBJ2-7; possibly TRBD1 for D (7 bases). V lost 4 bases, J lost 2 bases, and 15 bases lay in between. Germline lookup yields CDR1 SQVTM and CDR2 ANQGSEA. The CDR3 contains 14 residues. The CDR3 loop reads CSVVAEGAPYEQYF. The CDR3 bases are TGCAGCGTTGTAGCGGAGGGGGCCCCCTACGAGCAGTACTTC.

This clonotype was found many times. The chain is built from TRBV12-3 or TRBV12-4 and TRBJ1-5, with 8 bases matching TRBD1. The V and J ends lost 3 bases and 2 bases, in that order; junction bases with no gene match: 9. The CDR3 has 17 amino acids. CDR3 loop: CASSFGRGRVGNQPQHF. CDR3 sequence (DNA): TGTGCCAGCAGTTTTGGCAGGGGGCGGGTGGGCAATCAGCCCCAGCATTTT.

As DNA, the CDR3 is TGTGCCAGCAACCACCGGACAGGCGGTCCAGATACGCAGTATTTT. Protein product: CASNHRTGGPDTQYF. The chain employs TRBV7-8 and TRBJ2-3; 7 bases align to TRBD1. The V gene end was trimmed by 7 bases and the J gene end by 4 bases; junction bases not matched to a gene: 11. The CDR3 length is 15 residues. Germline-derived CDR1 and CDR2 are SGHVS and FQNEAQ.

This clonotype was seen at least ten times. The chain employs TRBV12-3 or TRBV12-4 and TRBJ1-1, with no clear D. Trimming stripped 3 bases from V and 4 bases from J, with 6 bases between. The CDR3 totals 12 residues. The DNA of the CDR3 is TGTGCCAGCAGTTTCGAGGGCACTGAAGCTTTCTTT. Translated, it gives CASSFEGTEAFF.